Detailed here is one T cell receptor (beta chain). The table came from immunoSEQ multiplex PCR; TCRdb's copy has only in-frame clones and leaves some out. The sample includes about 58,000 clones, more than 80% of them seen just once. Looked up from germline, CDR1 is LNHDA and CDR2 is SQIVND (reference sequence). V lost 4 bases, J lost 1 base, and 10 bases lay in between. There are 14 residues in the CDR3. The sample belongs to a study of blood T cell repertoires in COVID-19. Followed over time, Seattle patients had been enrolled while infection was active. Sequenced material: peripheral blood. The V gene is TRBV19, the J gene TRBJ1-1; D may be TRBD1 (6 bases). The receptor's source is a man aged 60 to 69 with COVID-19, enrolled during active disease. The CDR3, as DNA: TGTGCCAGTAGTAGCTCGGACAGGAACACTGAAGCTTTCTTT. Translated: CASSSSDRNTEAFF.